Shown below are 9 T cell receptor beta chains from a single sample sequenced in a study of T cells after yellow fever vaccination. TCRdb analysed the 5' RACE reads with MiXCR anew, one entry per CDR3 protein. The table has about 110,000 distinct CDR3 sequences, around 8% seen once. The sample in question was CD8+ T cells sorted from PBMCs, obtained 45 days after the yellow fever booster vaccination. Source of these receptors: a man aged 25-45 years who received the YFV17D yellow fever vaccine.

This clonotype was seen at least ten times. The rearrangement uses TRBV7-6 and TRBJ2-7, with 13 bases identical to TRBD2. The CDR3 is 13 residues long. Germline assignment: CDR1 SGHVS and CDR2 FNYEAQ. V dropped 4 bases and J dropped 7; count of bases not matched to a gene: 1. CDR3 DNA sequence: TGTGCCAGCAGCTCGGGACTAGCGGGGGAGCAGTACTTC. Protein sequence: CASSSGLAGEQYF.

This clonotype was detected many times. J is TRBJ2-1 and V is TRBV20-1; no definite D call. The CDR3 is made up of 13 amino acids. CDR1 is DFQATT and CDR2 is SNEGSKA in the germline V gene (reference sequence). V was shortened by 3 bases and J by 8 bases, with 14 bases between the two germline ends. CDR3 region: CSASFPWGDEQFF. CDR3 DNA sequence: TGCAGTGCTAGTTTCCCTTGGGGTGATGAGCAGTTCTTC.

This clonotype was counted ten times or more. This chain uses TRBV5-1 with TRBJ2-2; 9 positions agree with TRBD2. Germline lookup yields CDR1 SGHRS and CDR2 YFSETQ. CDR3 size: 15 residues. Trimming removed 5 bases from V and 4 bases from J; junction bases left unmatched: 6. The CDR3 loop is CASSIAGDGTGELFF. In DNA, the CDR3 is TGCGCCAGCAGTATAGCGGGAGACGGCACCGGGGAGCTGTTTTTT.

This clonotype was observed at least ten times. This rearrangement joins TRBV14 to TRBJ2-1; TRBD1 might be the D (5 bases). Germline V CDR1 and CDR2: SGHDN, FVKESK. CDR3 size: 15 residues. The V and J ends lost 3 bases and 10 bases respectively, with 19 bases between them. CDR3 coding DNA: TGTGCCAGCAGCCATCACAGGACCCCCGGAAACGAGCAGTTCTTC. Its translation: CASSHHRTPGNEQFF.

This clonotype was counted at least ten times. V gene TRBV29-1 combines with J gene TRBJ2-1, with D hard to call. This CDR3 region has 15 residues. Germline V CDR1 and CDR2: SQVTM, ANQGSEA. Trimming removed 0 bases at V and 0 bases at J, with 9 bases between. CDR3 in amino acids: CSVEDLGGSYNEQFF. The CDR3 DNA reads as TGCAGCGTTGAAGATCTTGGCGGCTCCTACAATGAGCAGTTCTTC.

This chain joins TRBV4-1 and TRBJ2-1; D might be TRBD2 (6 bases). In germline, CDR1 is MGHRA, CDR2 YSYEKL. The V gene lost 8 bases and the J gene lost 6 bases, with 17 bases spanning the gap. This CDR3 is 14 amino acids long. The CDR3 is CASARVGGGNEQFF. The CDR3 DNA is TGCGCCAGCGCGCGGGTGGGGGGAGGCAATGAGCAGTTCTTC.

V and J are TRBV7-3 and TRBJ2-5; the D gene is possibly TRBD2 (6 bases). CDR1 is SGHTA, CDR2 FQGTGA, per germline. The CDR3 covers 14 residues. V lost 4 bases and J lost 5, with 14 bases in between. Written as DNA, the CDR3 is TGTGCCAGCAGCTCGGGGGTGCGTTCTGAGACCCAGTACTTC. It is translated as CASSSGVRSETQYF.

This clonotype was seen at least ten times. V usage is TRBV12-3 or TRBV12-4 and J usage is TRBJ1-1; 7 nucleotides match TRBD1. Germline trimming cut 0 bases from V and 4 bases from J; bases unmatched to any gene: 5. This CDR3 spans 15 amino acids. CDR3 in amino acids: CASSLAPGGGTEAFF. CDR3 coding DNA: TGTGCCAGCAGTTTAGCCCCAGGGGGGGGCACTGAAGCTTTCTTT.

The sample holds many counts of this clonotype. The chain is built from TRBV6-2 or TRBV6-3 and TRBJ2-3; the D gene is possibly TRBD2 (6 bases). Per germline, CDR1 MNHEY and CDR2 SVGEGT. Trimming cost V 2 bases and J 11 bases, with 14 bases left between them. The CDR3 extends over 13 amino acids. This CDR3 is CASSYARASEQYF. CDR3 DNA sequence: TGTGCCAGCAGTTACGCCAGGGCTAGCGAGCAGTATTTT.